Below are 29 T cell receptor beta chains sequenced from a single sample in a study of CD8 T cells in ankylosing spondylitis. Study-wide points: A motif of eight highly homologous TCR beta variants was seen as apparently characteristic of ankylosing spondylitis blood.

MiXCR, run by TCRdb on the 5' RACE reads, gives a single entry per CDR3 protein. The sample lists 450,000 to 550,000 distinct CDR3 sequences, over 4% seen once, with approximately 4% in the top ten. These TCRs' antigens remain unknown. Input material: blood, either unsorted or a sorted T cell fraction (not recorded which). All receptors derive from a male donor with ankylosing spondylitis.

This clonotype occurred many times. The rearrangement links TRBV28 to TRBJ2-5; D is ambiguous. Germline V gene lookup returns CDR1 MDHEN and CDR2 SYDVKM. The CDR3 runs to 13 residues. Trimming stripped 3 bases from V and 5 bases from J, with 10 bases between. Here the CDR3 DNA reads TGTGCCAGCAGTTTCCTGGGTCGGGAGACCCAGTACTTC. Amino acid sequence: CASSFLGRETQYF.

This clonotype was observed at least ten times. This chain links TRBV5-1 with TRBJ2-2, with TRBD1 identical over 8 bases. The J segment lost 5 bases and the V segment lost 2 bases, leaving 5 bases of the junction unmatched. Germline values: CDR1 SGHRS, CDR2 YFSETQ. This CDR3 is 15 amino acids long. The CDR3 spells CASSLGTGGTGELFF. CDR3 nucleotide sequence: TGCGCCAGCAGCTTAGGGACAGGCGGGACCGGGGAGCTGTTTTTT.

Ten or more counts support this clonotype. V is TRBV28 and J is TRBJ2-7; a weak D match, TRBD2 (5 bases). CDR1 is MDHEN and CDR2 is SYDVKM in the germline V gene. Deletions cut 6 bases from V and 4 bases from J, with 19 bases between. This CDR3 comprises 15 residues. The CDR3 spells CASSPSDFLIYEQYF. As DNA, the CDR3 is TGTGCCAGCAGCCCTTCGGACTTCCTCATTTACGAGCAGTACTTC.

This clonotype was detected many times. This chain links TRBV29-1 with TRBJ2-5, with D uncertain. Germline values: CDR1 SQVTM, CDR2 ANQGSEA. The CDR3 covers 14 residues. Trimming shortened V by 8 bases and J by 5 bases, and 21 bases separated the two germline ends. The CDR3 region has the DNA TGCAGCTGTTGCCCTCGAGCTACGACGGAGACCCAGTACTTC. Amino acids: CSCCPRATTETQYF.

This clonotype came up many times. This sequence joins TRBV5-6 and TRBJ2-3; no definite D call. Trimming shortened V by 4 bases and J by 3 bases, and 9 bases separated the two germline ends. The CDR3 is 13 residues long. Germline V gene lookup returns CDR1 SGHDT and CDR2 YYEEEE. DNA for the CDR3: TGTGCCAGCAGCCCCGTTGAGACAGATACGCAGTATTTT. Encoded protein: CASSPVETDTQYF.

Ten or more counts support this clonotype. The V gene is TRBV29-1, the J gene TRBJ1-3; D remains unclear. Trimming cost V 5 bases and J 4 bases, with 9 bases left between them. Germline CDR1 is SQVTM and CDR2 is ANQGSEA. The CDR3 loop spans 12 amino acids. CDR3 nucleotides: TGCAGCGTTTTCCTACCCGGAAACACCATATATTTT. Translation gives CSVFLPGNTIYF.

This clonotype was seen many times. The chain employs TRBV7-6 and TRBJ2-2; no clear D. The CDR3 runs 16 residues. Germline V lookup: CDR1 SGHVS, CDR2 FNYEAQ. V lost 4 bases and J lost 5, with 17 bases in between. In nucleotides, the CDR3 is TGTGCCAGCAGCTCTCGCTCCACCGCTAGTACCGGGGAGCTGTTTTTT. This codes for CASSSRSTASTGELFF.

This clonotype was recorded many times. The J gene is TRBJ2-1, the V gene TRBV12-3 or TRBV12-4; 10 positions agree with TRBD2. This CDR3 comprises 16 residues. The V segment lost 6 bases and the J segment 4 bases; nucleotides outside the gene matches: 9. DNA of the CDR3: TGTGCCAGCAGCCGCCTTAGCGGGAGGTCGTACAATGAGCAGTTCTTC. Amino acid sequence: CASSRLSGRSYNEQFF.

This clonotype showed up many times. The V call is TRBV7-2, the J call TRBJ2-1; 12 bases are shared with TRBD2. The V segment lost 1 base and the J segment 6 bases; nucleotides outside the gene matches: 4. This CDR3 spans 16 amino acids. Germline V gene data show CDR1 as SGHTA and CDR2 as FQGNSA. The CDR3 DNA sequence: TGTGCCAGCAGCTTAGACCTAGCGGGAGGGGCCAATGAGCAGTTCTTC. Encoded protein: CASSLDLAGGANEQFF.

This clonotype was found many times. J is TRBJ1-6 and V is TRBV20-1, with D perhaps TRBD1 (5 bases). The CDR3 sequence is 14 residues long. CDR1 is DFQATT, CDR2 SNEGSKA, per germline (reference sequence). V lost 2 bases to trimming and J lost 5 bases, with 10 bases between them. As DNA, the CDR3 is TGCAGTGCTAGATTCGGGACGGATAATTCACCCCTCCACTTT. Protein sequence: CSARFGTDNSPLHF.

The chain links TRBV5-1 to TRBJ2-4; D might be TRBD2 (6 bases). This CDR3 region has 13 residues. V gave up 1 base and J gave up 8 bases, with 10 bases separating them. Germline V lookup: CDR1 SGHRS, CDR2 YFSETQ. The CDR3, as DNA: TGCGCCAGCAGCTTGCAGGTAGCGGACATTCAGTACTTC. Its translation is CASSLQVADIQYF.

This clonotype has a count of ten or more. The chain recombines TRBV3-1 with TRBJ1-2, with D unresolved. Trimming stripped 1 base from V and 4 bases from J, with 10 bases between. CDR3 size: 14 residues. Germline assignment: CDR1 LGHDT and CDR2 YNNKEL (reference sequence). Written as DNA, the CDR3 is TGTGCCAGCAGCCAAGTGGCAGCCTCCTATGGCTACACCTTC. Amino acid sequence: CASSQVAASYGYTF.

Many counts were recorded for this clonotype. J is TRBJ1-1 and V is TRBV6-2 or TRBV6-3; no clear D. With 1 base removed from V and 5 bases from J, the gap between germline ends came to 11 bases. CDR3 size: 14 residues. Germline lookup yields CDR1 MNHEY and CDR2 SVGEGT. This chain's CDR3 is CASSYLGLGTEAFF. In DNA, the CDR3 is TGTGCCAGCAGTTACTTGGGTTTGGGGACTGAAGCTTTCTTT.

This clonotype was detected ten times or more. A junction end diverges from the germline sequence, so it may reflect a read error. The V call is TRBV7-7, the J call TRBJ2-1, with a weak D call TRBD2 (5 bases). Germline CDR1 SSHAT, CDR2 FNYEAQ (reference sequence). There are 13 residues in the CDR3. The CDR3 sequence: CASSLIRSGEQFF. DNA for the CDR3: TGTGCTAGCAGCTTAATCCGGAGCGGTGAGCAGTTCTTC.

This clonotype was observed many times. V is TRBV7-9 and J is TRBJ2-1, with D perhaps being TRBD1 or TRBD2 (6 bases each). Germline V gene data show CDR1 as SEHNR and CDR2 as FQNEAQ (reference sequence). V was shortened by 4 bases and J by 8 bases, with 12 bases between the two germline ends. The CDR3 covers 13 residues. The CDR3 bases are TGTGCCAGCAGCTACCCCGGGGGCGATGAGCAGTTCTTC. It is translated as CASSYPGGDEQFF.

This clonotype was recorded at least ten times. The chain joins TRBV5-1 to TRBJ2-5; 8 positions match TRBD2. The CDR3 length is 14 residues. The junction had 3 bases not matched to a gene; V was cut back by 0 bases and J by 5 bases. Germline V gene data show CDR1 as SGHRS and CDR2 as YFSETQ. The CDR3 DNA is TGCGCCAGCAGCTTGGTTACTAGCGGTGAGACCCAGTACTTC. Protein product: CASSLVTSGETQYF.

This clonotype was seen at least ten times. This rearrangement joins TRBV12-5 to TRBJ2-1; no clear D. V lost 6 bases to trimming and J lost 6 bases, with 15 bases between them. Germline CDR1 is LGHNT and CDR2 is FRNRAP. The CDR3 length is 14 residues. The CDR3 DNA follows: TGTGCTAGTGGATCGACGGCGTTCCTCAATGAGCAGTTCTTC. Its translation is CASGSTAFLNEQFF.

This clonotype was observed many times. The V and J genes are TRBV7-2 and TRBJ2-1; D possibly corresponds to TRBD2 (6 bases). The CDR3 covers 13 residues. Trimming removed 6 bases at V and 6 bases at J, with 12 bases between. Per germline, CDR1 SGHTA and CDR2 FQGNSA. For the CDR3, the DNA is TGTGCCAGCAGTTACCTTAGCGGCAATGAGCAGTTCTTC. Amino acids: CASSYLSGNEQFF. The variable domain in full, completed from reference TRBV7-2 and TRBJ2-1, reads GAGVSQSPSNKVTEKGKDVELRCDPISGHTALYWYRQSLGQGLEFLIYFQGNSAPDKSGLPSDRFSAERTGGSVSTLTIQRTQQEDSAVYLCASSYLSGNEQFFGPGTRLTVL.

As concerns this clonotype: This may be a read error, as it is one base from a much larger clone. The chain recombines TRBV18 with TRBJ1-5; D ambiguous. CDR1 and CDR2 (germline): KGHSH, LQKENI. This CDR3 comprises 13 residues. The CDR3: CASSPTKDHPQHF. The CDR3 DNA reads TGTGCCAGCTCACCAACCAAGGATCACCCCCAGCATTTT.

Ten or more counts support this clonotype. The J gene is TRBJ1-5, the V gene TRBV12-3 or TRBV12-4; D ambiguous. This CDR3 has 13 amino acids. Deletions cut 7 bases from V and 1 base from J, with 8 bases between. CDR3 nucleotides: TGTGCCAGCACCCTCTTCAGCAATCAGCCCCAGCATTTT. Protein product: CASTLFSNQPQHF.

This clonotype came up many times. The J gene is TRBJ2-5, the V gene TRBV5-5; TRBD2 aligns across 11 bases. Germline V lookup: CDR1 SGHKS, CDR2 YYEKEE (reference sequence). The CDR3 consists of 16 residues. With 0 bases clipped from V and 2 bases from J, the junction kept 3 bases outside the gene matches. The CDR3 sequence is CASSLGLAGSQETQYF. In DNA form, the CDR3 reads TGTGCCAGCAGCTTGGGACTAGCGGGGTCACAAGAGACCCAGTACTTC.

This clonotype was counted at least ten times. The V and J genes are TRBV6-5 and TRBJ1-4; unclear D gene. Between the trimmed V and J ends, which lost 0 bases and 7 bases, there was a span of 3 bases. This CDR3 contains 12 residues. Germline-derived CDR1 and CDR2 are MNHEY and SVGAGI. The CDR3 DNA sequence: TGTGCCAGCAGTTACTCGTCTGAAAAACTGTTTTTT. Translating it yields CASSYSSEKLFF.

This clonotype was counted many times. V gene TRBV11-2 combines with J gene TRBJ1-1; TRBD1 might be the D (6 bases). Germline assignment: CDR1 SGHAT and CDR2 FQNNGV. The CDR3 totals 15 residues. V dropped 5 bases and J dropped 11 bases, with 24 bases sitting between them. The CDR3 nucleotides read TGTGCCAGCAGCGACCAACAGGGAAGGGGGTCGGACGCTTTCTTT. This gives the protein CASSDQQGRGSDAFF.

The chain carries TRBV27 and TRBJ2-7; TRBD2 is a possible D gene (5 bases). Trimming took 5 bases from V and 2 from J, leaving 10 bases between them. Germline assignment: CDR1 MNHEY and CDR2 SMNVEV (reference sequence). The CDR3 length is 13 residues. The CDR3 region is CASSGRTPYEQYF. DNA of the CDR3: TGTGCCAGCAGTGGAAGGACTCCCTACGAGCAGTACTTC.

This clonotype has a count of ten or more. CDR3: CASSPLPPETQYF. Here the CDR3 DNA reads TGCGCCAGCAGCCCGTTACCTCCAGAGACCCAGTACTTC. The chain carries TRBV5-1 and TRBJ2-5, with D hard to call. The germline CDR1 and CDR2 sequences are SGHRS and YFSETQ. The CDR3 consists of 13 residues. The V gene lost 4 bases and the J gene lost 4 bases, with 11 bases spanning the gap.

There are many counts of this clonotype. J is TRBJ1-1 and V is TRBV27; TRBD1 matches 10 bases. V was pared by 6 bases and J by 1 base, with 17 bases of the junction left unmatched. This CDR3 is built from 19 residues. The germline gives CDR1 MNHEY, CDR2 SMNVEV (reference sequence). The CDR3 loop is CASSQRLGDRGPGNTEAFF. In DNA form, the CDR3 reads TGTGCCAGCAGCCAAAGGCTGGGAGACAGGGGGCCGGGGAACACTGAAGCTTTCTTT.

The genes are TRBV24-1 and TRBJ2-3; 13 bases map to TRBD2. From germline, CDR1 is KGHDR and CDR2 SFDVKD. The CDR3 is made up of 16 amino acids. V dropped 5 bases and J dropped 5; count of bases not matched to a gene: 6. The CDR3 protein is CATSGVLAGGRDTQYF. In nucleotides, the CDR3 is TGTGCCACCAGTGGGGTACTAGCGGGGGGGCGAGATACGCAGTATTTT.

This clonotype has at least ten counts. The chain is built from TRBV7-2 and TRBJ1-1, with D unclear. Germline V gene sequence: CDR1 SGHTA, CDR2 FQGNSA. The CDR3 is 14 residues long. The V gene lost 1 base and the J gene lost 0 bases, with 6 bases spanning the gap. CDR3 region: CASSLVTLNTEAFF. DNA of the CDR3: TGTGCCAGCAGCTTAGTTACATTGAACACTGAAGCTTTCTTT.

In this sample, this clonotype turned up many times. The V call is TRBV12-3 or TRBV12-4, the J call TRBJ2-4; no clear D. The CDR3 contains 14 residues. V lost 5 bases to trimming and J lost 0 bases, with 8 bases between them. The CDR3 sequence is CASSLSSAKNIQYF. In DNA form, the CDR3 reads TGTGCCAGCAGTCTAAGTTCAGCCAAAAACATTCAGTACTTC.